The T cell receptor (beta chain) described here comes from a study of shared clonotypes between healthy human individuals. A split of CD4+ cells into CD45RA+ naive and CD45RA-negative memory subsets was performed. Of note for this clone: Its antigen is as yet unknown.

Germline CDR1 is MNHEY and CDR2 is SMNVEV (reference sequence). With 2 bases removed from V and 5 bases from J, the gap between germline ends came to 12 bases. This CDR3 is 14 amino acids long. Some clones are missing from TCRdb's copy, which holds only in-frame ones; the method was immunoSEQ multiplex PCR. The sample consists of more than 900,000 clones, more than 75% of them appearing once. General study findings and limits: In general, naive subsets displayed greater estimated richness than memory subsets did.

Sequencing used memory CD4+ T cells from PBMCs. The sample's subset: CD45RA-negative fraction. The chain uses TRBV27 and TRBJ2-5; D ambiguous. This clonotype was sampled from a man aged 18 to 29 in good health. Some clones in this sample may be carry-over from other donors' samples. The CDR3 nucleotides read TGTGCCAGCAGTTTAGTGAGGCGTGGGGAGACCCAGTACTTC. It encodes CASSLVRRGETQYF.